This TCR beta chain was obtained from a study of blood T cell repertoires in COVID-19 (dated by TCRdb to the early 2020s). Broadly, across the study: Samples from collaborators originated in the United States, Italy and Spain and spanned both the acute and convalescent phases of COVID-19. The samples were drawn from two sources: the first 160 participants of the ongoing ImmuneRACE study, and approximately 1,300 subjects contributed by 6 global collaborators. Where available, HLA class I and class II types were obtained from metadata supplied by the sample provider rather than from assay-based typing. Nearly every sample came with metadata listing a de-identified subject ID, COVID-19 status, age in years and sex. The material from the prospective study consisted of cDNA or gDNA derived from T cells, B-cell-depleted T cells, or PBMCs. The dataset comprised deeply sampled blood TCRbeta repertoires from subjects exposed to, actively infected with, or recovered from COVID-19. The repertoires were released in a freely available public database intended as a resource for research on the immune response to SARS-CoV-2.

Remarks on this clone: Its target antigen remains unknown. No base qualities exist here, and no much larger clone lies one base off it.

Broad study findings and their caveats: The amount of clinical and demographic metadata varied by source and participant and was provided uncurated.

The collaborating institutions used their own protocols to collect whole blood in K2EDTA tubes. For TCRbeta analysis, collaborators shipped samples in one of three forms: frozen whole blood, isolated PBMCs, or DNA extracted from either of those sample types. The immunoSEQ Assay, a bias-controlled multiplex PCR, was used to amplify TCRbeta CDR3 regions from genomic DNA. Under the source paper's analysis protocol: Within the assay, amplification of reference gene primers was used to estimate how many nucleated cells each sample contained. To quantify the absolute abundance of each unique TCRbeta CDR3 rearrangement, sequence reads were collapsed and filtered. For each sample, productive Simpson clonality was calculated as the square root of Simpson's diversity index over productive rearrangements. The table comes from immuneACCESS by way of TCRdb, which keeps in-frame sequences with V and J called. Part of the clones is missing from these tables; in studies checked, under half for an unresolved V gene and the rest for unknown reasons. V, J and clone size are taken as reported in that table, and D and trimming were inferred from the DNA itself. The sample records under 70,000 clones, 80% to 90% of which are singletons. The top ten clonotypes cover roughly a tenth of the sample.

V is cut back by 5 bases and J by 11 bases, with 17 bases in the junction unmatched. Including the terminal cysteine and phenylalanine, the CDR3 comprises 17 residues. Kept here is only the CDR3 DNA, which spans 51 bases and is read in frame from base 1. CDR1 and CDR2 are drawn from the germline V gene: SNHLY, FYNNEI. This sequence was found in a young woman with acute or convalescent COVID-19. The chain was built from TRBV2 and TRBJ1-6, with TRBD1 identical over 8 junction bases. Sequencing was done on a sample of peripheral blood. In nucleotide form, the sequence is TGTGCCAGCAGTCCCTCACAGGGGGTCCTGCGCGGGGCACCCCTCCACTTT. The resulting protein is CASSPSQGVLRGAPLHF.